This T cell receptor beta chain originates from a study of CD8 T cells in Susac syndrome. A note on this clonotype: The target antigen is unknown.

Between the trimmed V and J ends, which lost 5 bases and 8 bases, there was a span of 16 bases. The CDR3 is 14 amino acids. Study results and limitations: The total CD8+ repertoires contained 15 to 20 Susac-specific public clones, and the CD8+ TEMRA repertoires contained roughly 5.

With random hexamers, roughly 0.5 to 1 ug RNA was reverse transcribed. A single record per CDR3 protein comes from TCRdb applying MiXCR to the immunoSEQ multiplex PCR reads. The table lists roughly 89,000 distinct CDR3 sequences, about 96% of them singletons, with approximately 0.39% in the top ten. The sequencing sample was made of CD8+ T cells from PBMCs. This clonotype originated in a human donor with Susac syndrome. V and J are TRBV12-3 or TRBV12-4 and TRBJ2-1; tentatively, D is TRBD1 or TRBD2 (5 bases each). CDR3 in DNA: TGTGCCAGCAGTCCCCTTACGGGGCGATATGAGCAGTTCTTC. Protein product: CASSPLTGRYEQFF.